One sample yielded the 16 T cell receptor beta chains listed below, sequenced in a study of shared clonotypes between healthy human individuals (dated by TCRdb to 2018 to 2020). Receptor libraries were prepared by the immunoSEQ multiplex PCR assay. TCRdb obtained this table from immuneACCESS and retained in-frame rearrangements with V and J assigned. These tables miss some clones; where compared with another copy, unresolved V genes account for less than half of the shortfall, and the remainder is unexplained. The sample records more than 2 million clones, around 93% of which are singletons. The ten largest account for around 1.7% of the sample. CD8 naive samples were obtained by positive selection for CCR7 among CD45RO-negative cells, yielding a CD45RA+CCR7+ population from which TemRA cells were excluded. Sequencing input: naive CD8+ T cells from PBMCs. The cell subset or site label on this specimen signifies: CD45RA+CCR7+. The source is a man younger than 35 in good health. Some clones in this sample may be carry-over from other donors' samples.

With respect to this clone: Other DNA sequences in the sample encode the same CDR3. V is TRBV9 and J is TRBJ1-1; D gene ambiguous. Per the germline V gene, CDR1 is SGDLS and CDR2 is YYNGEE. The CDR3 extends over 13 amino acids. Trimming removed 3 bases from V and 0 bases from J, with 6 bases in between. The CDR3 DNA follows: TGTGCCAGCAGCGCCACAGTGAACACTGAAGCTTTCTTT. This codes for CASSATVNTEAFF.

This chain links TRBV27 with TRBJ2-7, with TRBD2 matching over 9 bases. V shed 5 bases, J shed 4 bases, and the junction held 9 bases outside the gene matches. The germline V gene encodes CDR1 MNHEY and CDR2 SMNVEV (reference sequence). CDR3 length: 15 residues. The CDR3 protein is CASSREAGGPYEQYF. CDR3 DNA: TGTGCCAGCAGTCGAGAGGCGGGAGGGCCGTACGAGCAGTACTTC.

The gene calls are TRBV27 and TRBJ2-7; TRBD2 agrees at 9 bases. Germline-derived CDR1 and CDR2 are MNHEY and SMNVEV (reference sequence). The CDR3 has 17 amino acids. The trim removed 4 bases at V and 2 bases at J, leaving 12 bases unmatched. The CDR3 sequence: CASSSQPLAGPTYEQYF. Written as DNA, the CDR3 is TGTGCCAGCAGTTCCCAACCCCTAGCGGGGCCTACCTACGAGCAGTACTTC.

This clone was observed a single time. This chain connects TRBV6-1 to TRBJ2-7; D perhaps matches TRBD2 (5 bases). The CDR3 extends over 13 amino acids. The V gene's germline CDR1 is MNHNS and CDR2 SASEGT. V lost 7 bases to trimming and J lost 1 base, with 11 bases between them. CDR3 protein: CASTRERSYEQYF. The CDR3 DNA reads as TGTGCCAGCACGAGGGAGAGGTCCTACGAGCAGTACTTC.

This chain uses TRBV29-1 with TRBJ2-1, with TRBD1 matching over 12 bases. The germline CDR1 and CDR2 sequences are SQVTM and ANQGSEA. This CDR3 spans 15 amino acids. V trimming: 6 bases; J trimming: 6 bases; junction bases outside the gene matches: 9. The CDR3 is CSVRRPGQGANEQFF. CDR3 DNA: TGCAGCGTACGCAGACCGGGACAGGGGGCCAATGAGCAGTTCTTC.

This chain joins TRBV7-3 and TRBJ2-5; D gene uncertain. V was trimmed by 1 base and J by 4 bases, leaving 19 bases between them. In germline, CDR1 is SGHTA, CDR2 FQGTGA. The CDR3 is 17 residues long. The CDR3: CASSLNAAADSRETQYF. The DNA for the CDR3 is TGTGCCAGCAGCTTAAATGCCGCGGCTGATAGTAGAGAGACCCAGTACTTC.

This clone was observed a few times. Other DNA sequences within the sample encode an identical CDR3. The chain joins TRBV19 to TRBJ2-7; D gene unclear. Germline V CDR1 and CDR2: LNHDA, SQIVND (reference sequence). V was trimmed by 4 bases and J by 2 bases, leaving 3 bases between them. CDR3 length: 11 amino acids. DNA for the CDR3: TGTGCCAGTAGTACCGCCTACGAGCAGTACTTC. Protein: CASSTAYEQYF.

V usage is TRBV28 and J usage is TRBJ1-5; D gene ambiguous. Trimming cost V 6 bases and J 4 bases, with 19 bases left between them. CDR1 MDHEN and CDR2 SYDVKM come from the germline V gene. The CDR3 is made up of 16 amino acids. CDR3 sequence reads: CASRIYTMAINQPQHF. CDR3 DNA sequence: TGTGCCAGCAGAATCTATACTATGGCCATTAATCAGCCCCAGCATTTT.

The chain employs TRBV2 and TRBJ1-1; 7 bases fit TRBD1. J lost 1 base, V lost 6 bases, and 20 bases had no gene match. This CDR3 has 19 amino acids. Germline V lookup: CDR1 SNHLY, CDR2 FYNNEI. CDR3 DNA sequence: TGTGCCAGCAGGATTCGACAGGGCACGGAGTATAGAAGGAACACTGAAGCTTTCTTT. Its translation is CASRIRQGTEYRRNTEAFF. Full variable domain (remainder filled in from reference TRBV2 and TRBJ1-1): EPEVTQTPSHQVTQMGQEVILRCVPISNHLYFYWYRQILGQKVEFLVSFYNNEISEKSEIFDDQFSVERPDGSNFTLKIRSTKLEDSAMYFCASRIRQGTEYRRNTEAFFGQGTRLTVV.

This clone was seen a single time. The chain recombines TRBV19 with TRBJ1-5, with 7 positions matching TRBD1. Trimming at V came to 4 bases and at J to 6 bases, leaving 9 bases not matched to a gene. The CDR3 runs to 15 residues. Germline V lookup: CDR1 LNHDA, CDR2 SQIVND (reference sequence). The CDR3 DNA follows: TGTGCCAGTAGTACCGACAGGGTGCGCGGTCAGCCCCAGCATTTT. It is translated as CASSTDRVRGQPQHF.

The chain is built from TRBV20-1 and TRBJ2-1, with TRBD1 as a possible D gene (6 bases). V was shortened by 4 bases and J by 10 bases, with 11 bases between the two germline ends. The germline CDR1 and CDR2 sequences are DFQATT and SNEGSKA (reference sequence). This CDR3 is 11 amino acids long. The CDR3 DNA follows: TGCAGTGCTACAGTAGGACAGGAGCAGTTCTTC. Translating gives CSATVGQEQFF.

This chain connects TRBV28 to TRBJ1-1; D is possibly TRBD1 (5 bases). This CDR3 comprises 14 residues. The V gene lost 2 bases and the J gene lost 5 bases, with 12 bases spanning the gap. Germline V gene lookup returns CDR1 MDHEN and CDR2 SYDVKM. The CDR3 coding sequence is TGTGCCAGCAGTTTAGCCCACCGGGGGACTGAAGCTTTCTTT. Its translation: CASSLAHRGTEAFF.

Remarks on this clone: One end of the junction is discordant with germline, which a read error may explain. Other DNA sequences from this sample encode an identical CDR3 as well. V gene TRBV7-9 combines with J gene TRBJ1-2; perhaps TRBD1 as D (6 bases). This CDR3 has 13 residues. Germline lookup yields CDR1 SEHNR and CDR2 FQNEAQ (reference sequence). CDR3 nucleotides: TGCGCCAGCAGCTCCGGGACATCCTATGGCTACACCTTC. This codes for CASSSGTSYGYTF.

The V and J genes are TRBV6-6 and TRBJ2-7; TRBD1 matches 8 bases. In germline, CDR1 is MNHNY, CDR2 SVGAGI (reference sequence). Losses at the gene ends were 5 bases for V and 7 bases for J; bases not matched to a gene: 7. The CDR3 extends over 13 amino acids. The CDR3 reads CASSHRTGWEQYF. The CDR3 nucleotides read TGTGCCAGCAGTCACCGGACAGGGTGGGAGCAGTACTTC.

V gene TRBV11-2 combines with J gene TRBJ2-1, with D perhaps matching TRBD2 (6 bases). Germline V CDR1 and CDR2: SGHAT, FQNNGV. This CDR3 region has 14 residues. Trimming shortened V by 6 bases and J by 8 bases, and 17 bases separated the two germline ends. The CDR3 sequence is CASRLSRLVHEQFF. CDR3 nucleotide sequence: TGTGCCAGCAGACTTTCTCGACTAGTCCATGAGCAGTTCTTC.

The chain is built from TRBV4-1 and TRBJ1-1; a weak D match, TRBD1 (5 bases). V lost 4 bases and J 3 bases, leaving 24 bases between the germline ends. The CDR3 is 18 residues long. Germline-derived CDR1 and CDR2 are MGHRA and YSYEKL. The CDR3 DNA follows: TGCGCCAGCAGCCCCAGCCGCGGGGGTATGGCTCGGGACACTGAAGCTTTCTTT. Translated, it gives CASSPSRGGMARDTEAFF.